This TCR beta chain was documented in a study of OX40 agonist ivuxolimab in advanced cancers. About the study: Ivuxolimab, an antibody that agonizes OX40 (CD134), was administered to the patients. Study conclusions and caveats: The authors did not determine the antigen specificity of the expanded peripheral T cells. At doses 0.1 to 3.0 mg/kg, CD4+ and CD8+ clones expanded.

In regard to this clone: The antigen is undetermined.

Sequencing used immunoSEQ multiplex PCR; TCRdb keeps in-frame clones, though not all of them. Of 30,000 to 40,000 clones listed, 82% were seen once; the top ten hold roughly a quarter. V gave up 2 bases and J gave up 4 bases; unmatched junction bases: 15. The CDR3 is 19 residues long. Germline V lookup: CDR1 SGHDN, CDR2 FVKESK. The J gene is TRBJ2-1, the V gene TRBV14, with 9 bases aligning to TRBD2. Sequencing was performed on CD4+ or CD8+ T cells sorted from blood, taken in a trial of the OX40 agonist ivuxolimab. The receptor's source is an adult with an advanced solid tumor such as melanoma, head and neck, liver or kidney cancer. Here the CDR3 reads CASSQPIGRLAGTYNEQFF. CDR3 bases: TGTGCCAGCAGCCAACCAATCGGCCGTCTAGCGGGGACTTACAATGAGCAGTTCTTC.